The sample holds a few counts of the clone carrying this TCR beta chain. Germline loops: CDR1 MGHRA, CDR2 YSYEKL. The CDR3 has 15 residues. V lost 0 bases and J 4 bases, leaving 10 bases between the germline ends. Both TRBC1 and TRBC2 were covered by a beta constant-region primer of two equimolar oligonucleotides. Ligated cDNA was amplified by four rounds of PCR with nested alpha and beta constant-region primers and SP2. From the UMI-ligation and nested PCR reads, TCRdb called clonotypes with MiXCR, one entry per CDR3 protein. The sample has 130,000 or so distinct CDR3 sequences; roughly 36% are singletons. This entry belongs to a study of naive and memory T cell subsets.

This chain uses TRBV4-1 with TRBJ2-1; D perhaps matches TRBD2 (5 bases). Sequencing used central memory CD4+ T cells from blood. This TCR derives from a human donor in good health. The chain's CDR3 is CASSQDYTGYNEQFF. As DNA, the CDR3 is TGCGCCAGCAGCCAAGATTATACGGGATACAATGAGCAGTTCTTC.